The T cell receptor (beta chain) described here comes from a study of blood T cell repertoires in COVID-19. Background on the study: COVID-19 samples from acute and convalescent phases originated in the United States, Italy and Spain. T cells, B-cell-depleted T cells, or PBMCs supplied cDNA or gDNA.

In the study's own analysis: Reference gene primer amplification gave estimated nucleated cell counts. Data came from immunoSEQ multiplex PCR; TCRdb stores just in-frame clones and leaves some out. That table furnishes V, J and clone size, whereas the DNA furnished D and trimming. The sample has some 150,000 clones, 75% to 85% seen once. CDR3 length: 14 residues. V gave up 2 bases and J gave up 15 bases; unmatched junction bases: 12. Germline loops: CDR1 MNHNY, CDR2 SVGAGI (reference sequence). This sequence originates from a man aged 55 to 70 with active or convalescent COVID-19. Input material: peripheral blood. The rearrangement uses TRBV6-6 and TRBJ2-4; 8 nucleotides agree with TRBD1. This CDR3 reads CASSYPGQENLGYF. Here the CDR3 DNA reads TGTGCCAGCAGTTACCCGGGACAGGAGAATCTCGGGTACTTC.